The 18 T cell receptor beta chains below all came from one sample that was sequenced in a study of cytomegalovirus exposure and HLA in healthy donors. It was with 60 Vbeta and 13 Jbeta primers that the PCR ran. Data came from immunoSEQ multiplex PCR; TCRdb stores just in-frame clones and leaves some out. Here the sample spans 170,000 or so clones, just under 80% being singletons. Sample: PBMCs. These receptor sequences come from a woman aged 45-65 years in good health and CMV-seropositive.

The CDR3 bases are TGTGCCAGCAGTTTATACGGGACAGGGCTTGGTGGTGGCTACACCTTC. Its protein product is CASSLYGTGLGGGYTF. The genes are TRBV28 and TRBJ1-2; 9 nucleotides match TRBD1. Germline CDR1 and CDR2: MDHEN and SYDVKM. This CDR3 spans 16 amino acids. Germline trimming cut 1 base from V and 7 bases from J; bases unmatched to any gene: 10.

The chain employs TRBV6-6 and TRBJ1-5; D gene uncertain. Between the trimmed V and J ends, which lost 2 bases and 1 base, there was a span of 9 bases. The CDR3 is made up of 15 amino acids. The germline V gene has CDR1 MNHNY and CDR2 SVGAGI (reference sequence). CDR3 sequence reads: CASSYETGSNQPQHF. The CDR3 region has the DNA TGTGCCAGCAGTTACGAGACGGGGAGCAATCAGCCCCAGCATTTT.

V and J are TRBV7-9 and TRBJ2-1, with D hard to call. The CDR3 sequence is 15 residues long. Germline V gene lookup returns CDR1 SEHNR and CDR2 FQNEAQ (reference sequence). V was shortened by 3 bases and J by 0 bases, with 9 bases between the two germline ends. The CDR3 region has the DNA TGTGCCAGCAGCTTCCGTAACGGCTCCTACAATGAGCAGTTCTTC. It is translated as CASSFRNGSYNEQFF.

The V and J genes are TRBV2 and TRBJ2-2; 8 bases match TRBD2. V lost 2 bases and J lost 2; bases outside the gene matches: 16. Germline CDR1 SNHLY, CDR2 FYNNEI. The CDR3 covers 20 residues. The CDR3 spells CASSERVGAGVRLNTGELFF. CDR3 nucleotide sequence: TGTGCCAGCAGTGAAAGGGTAGGAGCGGGAGTACGGTTAAACACCGGGGAGCTGTTTTTT.

The rearrangement joins TRBV28 to TRBJ2-7, with a tentative D call TRBD2 (5 bases). Trimming took off 2 bases at V and 3 bases at J, with 8 bases between the two ends. The CDR3 has 13 amino acids. Germline CDR1 is MDHEN and CDR2 is SYDVKM. This CDR3 reads CASSLGLLYEQYF. CDR3 coding DNA: TGTGCCAGCAGTTTAGGACTTCTCTACGAGCAGTACTTC.

The chain has TRBV29-1 and TRBJ1-1, with unresolved D. Germline CDR1 reads SQVTM; CDR2 reads ANQGSEA. This CDR3 contains 16 residues. Between the trimmed V and J ends, which lost 0 bases and 0 bases, there was a span of 14 bases. The CDR3 coding sequence is TGCAGCGTTGAAGATCTGAAGGCTGAGGTGAACACTGAAGCTTTCTTT. It translates to CSVEDLKAEVNTEAFF.

The chain has TRBV7-9 and TRBJ2-1; the match to TRBD1 covers 7 bases. V shed 4 bases, J shed 5 bases, and the junction held 8 bases outside the gene matches. Germline CDR1 reads SEHNR; CDR2 reads FQNEAQ (reference sequence). The CDR3 is 15 residues long. DNA for the CDR3: TGTGCCAGCAGCTCCCGAGCAGGACAGGACAATGAGCAGTTCTTC. Its protein product is CASSSRAGQDNEQFF.

The chain employs TRBV15 and TRBJ2-7, with D possibly TRBD2 on 5 matching bases. Between the trimmed V and J ends, which lost 3 bases and 4 bases, there was a span of 10 bases. Germline V gene lookup returns CDR1 LNHNV and CDR2 YYDKDF (reference sequence). The CDR3 sequence is 13 residues long. CDR3 amino acids: CATSSRRAYEQYF. The CDR3 bases are TGTGCCACCAGCAGCCGGCGGGCGTACGAGCAGTACTTC. The full variable domain, completed using reference TRBV15 and TRBJ2-7, is DAMVIQNPRYQVTQFGKPVTLSCSQTLNHNVMYWYQQKSSQAPKLLFHYYDKDFNNEADTPDNFQSRRPNTSFCFLDIRSPGLGDTAMYLCATSSRRAYEQYFGPGTRLTVT.

V is TRBV7-8 and J is TRBJ2-7; D is possibly TRBD2 (5 bases). This CDR3 region has 14 residues. Germline assignment: CDR1 SGHVS and CDR2 FQNEAQ. The V end lost 5 bases, the J end lost 6 bases, and 17 bases lay between the germline ends. The CDR3 loop reads CASSPVLVLAEQYF. Written as DNA, the CDR3 is TGTGCCAGCAGCCCCGTACTAGTTCTTGCCGAGCAGTACTTC.

This sequence joins TRBV11-2 and TRBJ2-3; TRBD2 aligns across 9 bases. The V and J ends lost 1 base and 0 bases, in that order; junction bases with no gene match: 2. This CDR3 is built from 16 residues. Germline V gene lookup returns CDR1 SGHAT and CDR2 FQNNGV. The DNA for the CDR3 is TGTGCCAGCAGCTTAGGACTAGCGGTTAGCACAGATACGCAGTATTTT. Amino acids: CASSLGLAVSTDTQYF.

This clone was seen a single time. This chain connects TRBV30 to TRBJ1-4, with D possibly being TRBD1 (6 bases). Germline CDR1 and CDR2: GTSNPN and SVGIG (reference sequence). V was shortened by 0 bases and J by 8 bases, with 16 bases between the two germline ends. The CDR3 is 15 amino acids. In DNA, the CDR3 is TGTGCCTGGAGTGTAGATCAGGGGCTGAGGGAAAAACTGTTTTTT. This translates into CAWSVDQGLREKLFF.

V usage is TRBV29-1 and J usage is TRBJ1-1; D may be TRBD1 (5 bases). CDR3 length: 12 residues. Germline V gives CDR1 SQVTM, CDR2 ANQGSEA. V lost 4 bases, J lost 0 bases, and 6 bases lay in between. The CDR3 is CSVGQMNTEAFF. In DNA form, the CDR3 reads TGCAGCGTTGGACAGATGAACACTGAAGCTTTCTTT.

This chain links TRBV18 with TRBJ1-5; D remains unclear. The germline V gene encodes CDR1 KGHSH and CDR2 LQKENI. The CDR3 consists of 14 residues. The V end was cut by 3 bases, the J end by 5 bases, with 11 bases between. As DNA, the CDR3 is TGTGCCAGCTCACCCCCGGGGAGGGATCAGCCCCAGCATTTT. This sequence encodes CASSPPGRDQPQHF. Combining the CDR3 with reference TRBV18 and TRBJ1-5 gives the whole variable domain NAGVMQNPRHLVRRRGQEARLRCSPMKGHSHVYWYRQLPEEGLKFMVYLQKENIIDESGMPKERFSAEFPKEGPSILRIQQVVRGDSAAYFCASSPPGRDQPQHFGDGTRLSIL.

This clone was counted between two and nine times. V gene TRBV19 combines with J gene TRBJ1-1; 7 nucleotides line up with TRBD1. V shed 8 bases, J shed 4 bases, and the junction held 10 bases outside the gene matches. CDR1 and CDR2 from the germline V gene are LNHDA and SQIVND (reference sequence). The CDR3 sequence is 14 residues long. This CDR3 is CASRPRQGGTEAFF. Here the CDR3 DNA reads TGTGCCAGTCGACCCCGACAGGGTGGCACTGAAGCTTTCTTT.

This rearrangement joins TRBV9 to TRBJ1-1, with TRBD1 matching 10 bases. The CDR3 length is 16 residues. Germline values: CDR1 SGDLS, CDR2 YYNGEE. Trimming removed 5 bases from V and 1 base from J; junction bases left unmatched: 8. The CDR3 sequence: CASSIRDRGWNTEAFF. For the CDR3, the DNA is TGTGCCAGCAGTATCCGGGACAGGGGATGGAACACTGAAGCTTTCTTT.

This clone was found once. The rearrangement links TRBV19 to TRBJ2-3; 9 positions agree with TRBD2. CDR1 is LNHDA and CDR2 is SQIVND in the germline V gene (reference sequence). The V segment lost 3 bases and the J segment 14 bases; nucleotides outside the gene matches: 12. CDR3 length: 14 residues. CDR3 sequence: CASSMGDEGTSRYF. The CDR3, as DNA: TGTGCCAGTAGTATGGGGGATGAGGGGACTAGCCGGTATTTT. The variable domain in full, completed from reference TRBV19 and TRBJ2-3, reads DGGITQSPKYLFRKEGQNVTLSCEQNLNHDAMYWYRQDPGQGLRLIYYSQIVNDFQKGDIAEGYSVSREKKESFPLTVTSAQKNPTAFYLCASSMGDEGTSRYFGPGTRLTVL.

The chain employs TRBV21-1 and TRBJ1-1; TRBD1 reflects the table's D call only, with no check against the DNA. TRBV21-1 is noted as a pseudogene. The CDR3 contains 15 residues. Here the CDR3 DNA reads TGTGCCAGCAGCAACTCCTTTCTTGGACAGAAGGAAGCTTTCTTT. Protein sequence: CASSNSFLGQKEAFF.

This chain uses TRBV27 with TRBJ1-6; 11 bases align to TRBD1. V shed 5 bases and J 10 bases; nucleotides not matched to a gene: 7. The CDR3 is made up of 15 amino acids. The V gene's germline CDR1 is MNHEY and CDR2 SMNVEV (reference sequence). The DNA for the CDR3 is TGTGCCAGCAGTCTCGGGACAGGGGGGCAATCACCCCTCCACTTT. This gives the protein CASSLGTGGQSPLHF.